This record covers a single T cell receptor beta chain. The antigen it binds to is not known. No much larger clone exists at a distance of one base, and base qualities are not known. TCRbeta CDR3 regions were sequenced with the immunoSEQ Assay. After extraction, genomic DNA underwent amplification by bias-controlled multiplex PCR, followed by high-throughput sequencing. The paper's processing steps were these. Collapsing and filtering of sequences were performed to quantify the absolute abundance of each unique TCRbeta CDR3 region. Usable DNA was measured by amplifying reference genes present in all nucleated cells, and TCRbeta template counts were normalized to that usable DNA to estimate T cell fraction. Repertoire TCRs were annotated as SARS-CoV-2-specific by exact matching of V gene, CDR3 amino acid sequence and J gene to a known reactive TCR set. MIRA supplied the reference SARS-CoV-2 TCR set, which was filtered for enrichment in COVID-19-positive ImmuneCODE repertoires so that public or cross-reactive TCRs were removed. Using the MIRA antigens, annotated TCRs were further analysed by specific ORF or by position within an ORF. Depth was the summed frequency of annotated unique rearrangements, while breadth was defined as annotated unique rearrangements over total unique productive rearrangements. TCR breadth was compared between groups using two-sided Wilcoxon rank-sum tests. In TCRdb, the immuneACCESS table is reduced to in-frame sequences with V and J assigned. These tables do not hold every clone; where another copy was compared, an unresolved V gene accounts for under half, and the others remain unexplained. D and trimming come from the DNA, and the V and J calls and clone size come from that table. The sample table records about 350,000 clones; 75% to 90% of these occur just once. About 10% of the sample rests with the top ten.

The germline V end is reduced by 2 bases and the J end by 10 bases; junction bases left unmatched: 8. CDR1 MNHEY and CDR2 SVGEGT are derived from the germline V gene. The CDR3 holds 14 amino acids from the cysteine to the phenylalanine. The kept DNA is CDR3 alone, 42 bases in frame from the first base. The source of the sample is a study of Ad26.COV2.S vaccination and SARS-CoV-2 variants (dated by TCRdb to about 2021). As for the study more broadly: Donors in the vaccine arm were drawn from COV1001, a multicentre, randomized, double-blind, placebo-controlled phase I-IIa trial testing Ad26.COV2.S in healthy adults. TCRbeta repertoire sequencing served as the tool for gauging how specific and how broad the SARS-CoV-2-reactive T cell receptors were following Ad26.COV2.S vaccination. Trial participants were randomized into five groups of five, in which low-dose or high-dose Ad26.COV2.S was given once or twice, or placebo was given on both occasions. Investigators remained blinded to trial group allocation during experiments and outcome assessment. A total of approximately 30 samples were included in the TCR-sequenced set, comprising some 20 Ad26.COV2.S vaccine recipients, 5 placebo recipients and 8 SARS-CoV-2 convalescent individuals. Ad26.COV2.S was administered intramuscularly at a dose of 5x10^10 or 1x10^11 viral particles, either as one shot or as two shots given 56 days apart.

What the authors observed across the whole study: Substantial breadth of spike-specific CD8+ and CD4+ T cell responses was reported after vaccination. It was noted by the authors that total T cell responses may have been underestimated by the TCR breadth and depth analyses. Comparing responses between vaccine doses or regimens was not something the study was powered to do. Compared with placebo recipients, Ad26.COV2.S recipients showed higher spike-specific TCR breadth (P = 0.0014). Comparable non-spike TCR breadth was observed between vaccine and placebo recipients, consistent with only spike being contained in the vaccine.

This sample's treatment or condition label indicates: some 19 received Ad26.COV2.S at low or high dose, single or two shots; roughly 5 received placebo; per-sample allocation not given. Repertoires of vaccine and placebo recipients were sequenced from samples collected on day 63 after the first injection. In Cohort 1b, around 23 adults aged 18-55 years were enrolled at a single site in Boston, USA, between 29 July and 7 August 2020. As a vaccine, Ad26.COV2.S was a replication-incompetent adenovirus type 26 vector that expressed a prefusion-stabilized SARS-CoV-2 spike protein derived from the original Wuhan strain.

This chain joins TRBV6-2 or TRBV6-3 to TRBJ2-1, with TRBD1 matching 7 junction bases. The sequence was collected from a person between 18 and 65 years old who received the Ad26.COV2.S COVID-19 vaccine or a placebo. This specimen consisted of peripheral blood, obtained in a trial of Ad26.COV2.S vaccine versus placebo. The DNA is TGTGCCAGCAGTTACAGTTTAACAGGGGTAGAGCAGTTCTTC. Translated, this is CASSYSLTGVEQFF.